The 15 T cell receptor beta chains presented below share a single source sample, sequenced in a study of diagnostic markers for celiac disease. TCRdb reprocessed the reads, keeping one entry per CDR3 protein, no DNA. This sample's clone table lists 7,000 to 8,000 distinct CDR3 sequences. Source material: either unsorted cells or a sorted T cell fraction (not recorded which). Receptors originate from a human donor. This table probably holds off-target reads from a library built for another chain.

This chain links TRBV5-1 with TRBJ1-3; as DNA is missing, the TRBD1 call by TCRdb cannot be tested. Germline V gene sequence: CDR1 SGHRS, CDR2 YFSETQ. The CDR3 totals 17 residues. The CDR3 loop reads CASSSQSGTGSGNTIYF.

V gene TRBV28 combines with J gene TRBJ1-1; TCRdb's D call of TRBD1 is untestable without DNA. The CDR3 is made up of 16 amino acids. Germline V gives CDR1 MDHEN, CDR2 SYDVKM. This CDR3 reads CASSFLSGQVNTEAFF.

This chain connects TRBV18 to TRBJ1-1; TCRdb's assignment of TRBD1 cannot be checked, as there is no DNA. This CDR3 is built from 16 residues. Germline CDR1 reads KGHSH; CDR2 reads LQKENI. CDR3 sequence reads: CASSPSMDRANTEAFF.

V gene TRBV30 combines with J gene TRBJ2-2; the D gene TCRdb calls, TRBD1, cannot be checked with no DNA. The CDR3 spans 17 residues. Germline V gene lookup returns CDR1 GTSNPN and CDR2 SVGIG (reference sequence). The CDR3 here is CAWSAPGGGSNTGELFF.

This clonotype is medium-sized by frequency. The chain is built from TRBV15 and TRBJ2-5; TCRdb lists TRBD1, though no DNA is available to test this call. This CDR3 contains 15 residues. Germline V gives CDR1 LNHNV, CDR2 YYDKDF (reference sequence). CDR3 region: CATSLTRDSQETQYF.

This chain joins TRBV12-3 or TRBV12-4 and TRBJ2-5; the D gene TCRdb calls, TRBD2, cannot be checked with no DNA. The CDR3 sequence is 15 residues long. CDR3 amino acids: CASSLTLAGKETQYF.

The chain combines TRBV30 with TRBJ2-5; checking the TCRdb D call of TRBD2 is not possible without DNA. There are 14 residues in the CDR3. Per germline, CDR1 GTSNPN and CDR2 SVGIG (reference sequence). The chain's CDR3 is CAWSGLAGFETQYF.

The chain couples TRBV6-1 to TRBJ2-3; absent DNA, TCRdb's TRBD1 call cannot be checked. CDR3 length equals 15 residues. Germline-derived CDR1 and CDR2 are MNHNS and SASEGT. This CDR3 is CASSRTGRDTDTQYF.

CDR3: CASSPSRGVGTDTQYF. This chain connects TRBV18 to TRBJ2-3; checking the TCRdb D call of TRBD2 is not possible without DNA. CDR3 size: 16 residues. Germline V gene sequence: CDR1 KGHSH, CDR2 LQKENI.

This sequence joins TRBV5-6 and TRBJ2-5. Germline CDR1 SGHDT, CDR2 YYEEEE. The CDR3 has 15 residues. The CDR3 reads CASSLALRSIRDQYF.

Its frequency marks this clonotype as medium-sized. The chain employs TRBV6-2 or TRBV6-3 and TRBJ1-5; with no DNA, the TCRdb D assignment of TRBD1 cannot be verified. In germline, CDR1 is MNHEY, CDR2 SVGEGT. The CDR3 runs 14 residues. CDR3 protein: CASSVRTGDMPQHF.

V is TRBV5-1 and J is TRBJ2-5; the TCRdb call, TRBD1, lacks DNA for checking. The CDR3 consists of 15 residues. CDR1 is SGHRS and CDR2 is YFSETQ in the germline V gene. CDR3 region: CASSLGRGAQETQYF. Filled out from reference TRBV5-1 and TRBJ2-5, the complete variable domain reads KAGVTQTPRYLIKTRGQQVTLSCSPISGHRSVSWYQQTPGQGLQFLFEYFSETQRNKGNFPGRFSGRQFSNSRSEMNVSTLELGDSALYLCASSLGRGAQETQYFGPGTRLLVL.

This clonotype registers medium-sized by frequency. The rearrangement uses TRBV12-3 or TRBV12-4 and TRBJ1-4. The length of the CDR3 is 12 residues. CDR3 protein: CASTRENEKLFF.

The V and J genes are TRBV20-1 and TRBJ1-5. The CDR3 loop spans 13 amino acids. CDR1 is DFQATT, CDR2 SNEGSKA, per germline (reference sequence). The CDR3 loop reads CSATIGGNQPQHF.

J is TRBJ1-5 and V is TRBV18; with no DNA, the TCRdb D assignment of TRBD1 cannot be verified. Looked up from germline, CDR1 is KGHSH and CDR2 is LQKENI. CDR3 length: 14 amino acids. The CDR3 is CASSPDRESQPQHF.